The clone carrying this T cell receptor (beta chain) was observed many times. Its antigen is unidentified. The CDR3 totals 13 residues. Germline V gene sequence: CDR1 DFQATT, CDR2 SNEGSKA (reference sequence). V shed 0 bases and J shed 5 bases, with 10 bases lying between them. The data were taken from a study of early T cells in non-severe SARS-CoV-2 infection. The overall study: Sequenced material consisted of bulk RNA (from unsorted whole blood), and chains were unpaired. Study-wide results and caveats: A preference for anti-spike CD8 responses marked VDJdb matching, which missed private and CD4 specificities.

The protocol attached unique molecular identifiers to individual cDNA molecules. TCRdb passed the 5' RACE reads through MiXCR, listing each CDR3 protein once. The sample has some 50,000 distinct CDR3 sequences, over 5% seen once. This clonotype was obtained from an adult who was a healthcare worker with PCR-confirmed SARS-CoV-2 infection or an uninfected control (not recorded which). The gene calls are TRBV20-1 and TRBJ2-5; tentative D call: TRBD2 (5 bases). The source was whole blood, collected at baseline. In DNA, the CDR3 is TGCAGTGCTAGAGAAGTACTAGGGGAGACCCAGTACTTC. It encodes CSAREVLGETQYF.